This is a list of T cell receptor beta chains from one sample in a study of cytomegalovirus exposure and HLA in healthy donors. Here immunoSEQ multiplex PCR was the method, and the copy in TCRdb shows in-frame clones only, minus some. Here the sample spans approximately 150,000 clones, over 75% being singletons. Sequencing was performed on PBMCs. Receptor source: a male donor in good health and CMV-seronegative. Both conserved end residues are part of each CDR3. D genes are given only for firm matches. Rows give clone size only sometimes, using once, few, many, or a class for an expanded clone.

d_gene	v_gene	abundance	j_gene	CDR3aa	CDR3nt
-	TRBV29-1	-	TRBJ1-5	CSVGAPNQPQHF	TGCAGCGTTGGGGCTCCCAATCAGCCCCAGCATTTT
TRBD1	TRBV4-2	-	TRBJ1-2	CASSHGDSRSGYTF	TGTGCCAGCAGCCATGGGGACAGTCGGTCCGGCTACACCTTC
TRBD1	TRBV13	few	TRBJ1-3	CASRRTTGQRGNTIYF	TGTGCCAGCAGGCGAACCACGGGACAGCGAGGAAACACCATATATTTT
-	TRBV4-1	-	TRBJ2-1	CASSQGWGRLVGNEQFF	TGCGCCAGCAGCCAGGGTTGGGGGCGCCTGGTTGGCAATGAGCAGTTCTTC
-	TRBV6-6	few	TRBJ1-2	CGITGILGYGYTF	TGTGGCATAACAGGGATACTCGGCTATGGCTACACCTTC
TRBD1	TRBV11-3	-	TRBJ2-2	CASSRTGGTGELFF	TGTGCCAGCAGCCGGACAGGGGGGACCGGGGAGCTGTTTTTT
TRBD2	TRBV5-1	-	TRBJ2-1	CASSLGGSGGASEQFF	TGCGCCAGCAGCTTGGGGGGTAGCGGGGGGGCCAGTGAGCAGTTCTTC
-	TRBV6-6	once	TRBJ2-1	CASRDRTSYNEQFF	TGTGCCAGCAGAGACAGGACTTCCTACAATGAGCAGTTCTTC
-	TRBV5-8	-	TRBJ1-5	CASGPRGRQPQHF	TGTGCCAGCGGCCCCCGGGGGAGACAGCCCCAGCATTTT
TRBD2	TRBV5-6	-	TRBJ2-3	CASSLIAGGTDTQYF	TGTGCCAGCAGCTTGATAGCGGGGGGCACAGATACGCAGTATTTT
-	TRBV10-2	-	TRBJ2-7	CASRNIYEQYF	TGCGCCAGCAGAAACATCTACGAGCAGTACTTC
-	TRBV11-2	-	TRBJ2-7	CASSSGTYEQYF	TGTGCCAGCAGCTCCGGGACCTACGAGCAGTACTTC
-	TRBV7-9	-	TRBJ2-3	CASLRGKGSDTQYF	TGTGCCAGCTTAAGAGGGAAAGGTTCAGATACGCAGTATTTT
-	TRBV5-1	-	TRBJ1-4	CASSLNGQSVNEKLFF	TGCGCCAGCAGCTTAAATGGACAATCGGTAAATGAAAAACTGTTTTTT
-	TRBV21-1	-	TRBJ2-5	CASRGRGRLASRETQYF	TGTGCCAGCAGGGGTCGGGGGAGACTAGCGAGCAGGGAGACCCAGTACTTC
TRBD1	TRBV5-1	-	TRBJ1-4	CASSMGQGKEKLFF	TGCGCCAGCAGCATGGGACAGGGGAAAGAAAAACTGTTTTTT
-	TRBV6-5	-	TRBJ1-5	CASSPQNSNQPQHF	TGTGCCAGCAGCCCTCAGAATAGCAATCAGCCCCAGCATTTT
TRBD1	TRBV6-6	-	TRBJ1-6	CASGQGANSPLHF	TGTGCCAGCGGACAGGGGGCTAATTCACCCCTCCACTTT
-	TRBV7-6	-	TRBJ1-1	CASSPGGGSTEAFF	TGTGCCAGCAGCCCCGGGGGGGGCAGCACTGAAGCTTTCTTT
TRBD1	TRBV10-1	-	TRBJ2-3	CASSDRTGGPDTQYF	TGCGCCAGCAGCGACAGGACAGGGGGCCCAGATACGCAGTATTTT
TRBD1	TRBV19	-	TRBJ2-1	CASSTGQGSEQFF	TGTGCCAGTAGTACGGGACAGGGCAGTGAGCAGTTCTTC
TRBD2	TRBV6-4	-	TRBJ2-2	CASSRTSGVAGELFF	TGTGCCAGCAGTCGGACTAGCGGGGTTGCCGGGGAGCTGTTTTTT
-	TRBV6-1	-	TRBJ1-5	CASSESEGSGNQPQHF	TGTGCCAGCAGTGAGTCGGAGGGTTCGGGCAATCAGCCCCAGCATTTT
-	TRBV10-1	once	TRBJ1-4	CASSDNSNPGKLFF	TGCGCCAGCAGTGACAACAGCAACCCTGGAAAACTGTTTTTT
-	TRBV27	few	TRBJ2-1	CASSGGLVPYNEQFF	TGTGCCAGCAGTGGCGGGCTGGTTCCCTACAATGAGCAGTTCTTC
TRBD2	TRBV4-3	-	TRBJ2-1	CASSYSGGAVNEQFF	TGCGCCAGCAGCTATAGCGGGGGGGCCGTCAATGAGCAGTTCTTC
-	TRBV5-4	-	TRBJ2-5	CASSSRRGETQYF	TGTGCCAGCAGCTCAAGAAGGGGTGAGACCCAGTACTTC
TRBD2	TRBV5-4	-	TRBJ2-7	CASSLDLAGAAYEQYF	TGTGCCAGCAGCTTGGATCTAGCGGGGGCAGCCTACGAGCAGTACTTC
TRBD1	TRBV5-1	-	TRBJ1-3	CASRSQGGRDNTIYF	TGCGCCAGCAGATCCCAGGGGGGAAGAGACAACACCATATATTTT
-	TRBV7-9	-	TRBJ2-1	CASSLRASYNEQFF	TGTGCCAGCAGCCTCCGAGCCTCCTACAATGAGCAGTTCTTC
-	TRBV18	once	TRBJ2-7	CASSLGQIYEQYF	TGTGCCAGCTCGCTTGGACAGATCTACGAGCAGTACTTC
TRBD1	TRBV6-5	-	TRBJ2-7	CASSTSGTGSYEQYF	TGTGCCAGCAGCACCTCAGGGACAGGCTCCTACGAGCAGTACTTC
TRBD1	TRBV5-1	-	TRBJ2-7	CASSLEGTGTYEQYF	TGCGCCAGCAGCTTGGAGGGGACAGGCACCTACGAGCAGTACTTC
-	TRBV28	-	TRBJ2-4	CATSQFLAKNIQYF	TGTGCCACCTCTCAGTTCCTAGCCAAAAACATTCAGTACTTC
TRBD1	TRBV7-2	few	TRBJ1-1	CASSLGQGNTEAFF	TGTGCCAGCAGCTTAGGACAGGGGAACACTGAAGCTTTCTTT
TRBD1	TRBV4-3	-	TRBJ2-5	CASSSGQDKGRGQYF	TGCGCCAGCAGCTCGGGACAGGATAAAGGACGGGGGCAGTACTTC
TRBD2	TRBV30	-	TRBJ2-3	CACPKRESTDTQYF	TGTGCCTGCCCCAAGCGGGAGAGCACAGATACGCAGTATTTT
-	TRBV29-1	-	TRBJ2-1	CSADEAGSGNEQFF	TGCAGCGCCGATGAGGCGGGTTCCGGGAATGAGCAGTTCTTC
-	TRBV6-6	-	TRBJ1-1	CASSYFLSGENTEAFF	TGTGCCAGCAGTTACTTTCTCTCGGGAGAGAACACTGAAGCTTTCTTT
-	TRBV7-2	-	TRBJ1-2	CASSPPGNYGYTF	TGTGCCAGCAGCCCACCAGGGAACTATGGCTACACCTTC
TRBD2	TRBV27	-	TRBJ2-7	CATGGEFGDEQYF	TGTGCCACCGGGGGGGAGTTCGGTGACGAGCAGTACTTC
TRBD1	TRBV6-6	-	TRBJ1-5	CASSYTGASNQPQHF	TGTGCCAGCAGTTACACAGGGGCAAGCAATCAGCCCCAGCATTTT
TRBD1	TRBV6-1	few	TRBJ2-7	CASSEGGQVEQYF	TGTGCCAGCAGTGAAGGCGGACAGGTTGAGCAGTACTTC
-	TRBV4-1	-	TRBJ1-5	CASSQDGAGYNQPQHF	TGCGCCAGCAGCCAAGATGGCGCAGGGTACAATCAGCCCCAGCATTTT
-	TRBV19	once	TRBJ2-1	CASSRATRNNDNEQFF	TGTGCCAGTAGTCGGGCAACTAGGAACAATGACAATGAGCAGTTCTTC
TRBD1	TRBV11-2	-	TRBJ2-7	CASSFLGQGESEQYF	TGTGCCAGCAGCTTTTTAGGACAGGGGGAATCCGAGCAGTACTTC